Listed below are T cell receptor beta chains from one sample, sequenced in a study of T cell responses to AZD1222 COVID-19 vaccine. Clones were sequenced by immunoSEQ multiplex PCR, and TCRdb holds only the in-frame ones, with some missing. The sample consists of about 97,000 clones, just over 90% of them appearing once. The specimen comprised peripheral blood, sampled on day 0 of AZD1222 vaccination. Source of these receptors: an adult in good health. Each CDR3 is given with its conserved first and last residue. D genes are given only for firm matches. Expanded clones get a size class; other rows say once, few or many, or leave the size out.

V gene: TRBV6-4
clone size: NA
D gene: NA
J gene: TRBJ1-6
CDR3 protein: CASRTEDTDYNSPLHF
CDR3 DNA: TGTGCCAGCAGGACGGAGGACACAGACTATAATTCACCCCTCCACTTT

V gene: TRBV7-2
clone size: NA
D gene: NA
J gene: TRBJ1-5
CDR3 protein: CASSVNGVQPRGNQPQHF
CDR3 DNA: TGTGCCAGCAGCGTGAACGGCGTTCAGCCAAGGGGCAATCAGCCCCAGCATTTT

V gene: TRBV7-9
clone size: NA
D gene: TRBD1
J gene: TRBJ2-5
CDR3 protein: CASSGGTGGRETQYF
CDR3 DNA: TGTGCCAGCAGCGGGGGGACAGGAGGGCGGGAGACCCAGTACTTC

V gene: TRBV6-5
clone size: NA
D gene: NA
J gene: TRBJ2-7
CDR3 protein: CASSYSGTLNEQYF
CDR3 DNA: TGTGCCAGCAGTTACTCTGGGACACTGAACGAGCAGTACTTC

V gene: TRBV12-3/TRBV12-4
clone size: NA
D gene: NA
J gene: TRBJ2-1
CDR3 protein: CASSFYPHQEQFF
CDR3 DNA: TGTGCCAGCAGTTTTTATCCCCACCAGGAGCAGTTCTTC

V gene: TRBV14
clone size: NA
D gene: NA
J gene: TRBJ2-5
CDR3 protein: CASSQDNGETQYF
CDR3 DNA: TGTGCCAGCAGCCAAGATAATGGAGAGACCCAGTACTTC

V gene: TRBV19
clone size: NA
D gene: TRBD1
J gene: TRBJ1-5
CDR3 protein: CASSDRVANQPQHF
CDR3 DNA: TGTGCCAGTAGTGACAGGGTTGCCAATCAGCCCCAGCATTTT

V gene: TRBV7-9
clone size: NA
D gene: TRBD2
J gene: TRBJ2-3
CDR3 protein: CASSPERGTASTDTQYF
CDR3 DNA: TGTGCCAGCAGCCCGGAGCGGGGAACTGCTAGCACAGATACGCAGTATTTT

V gene: TRBV4-1
clone size: NA
D gene: NA
J gene: TRBJ2-1
CDR3 protein: CASSQSAWEGAYNEQFF
CDR3 DNA: TGCGCCAGCAGCCAATCGGCTTGGGAGGGGGCCTACAATGAGCAGTTCTTC

V gene: TRBV6-5
clone size: NA
D gene: TRBD1
J gene: TRBJ1-1
CDR3 protein: CASSYADRGTEAFF
CDR3 DNA: TGTGCCAGCAGTTACGCGGACAGGGGCACTGAAGCTTTCTTT

V gene: TRBV30
clone size: once
D gene: NA
J gene: TRBJ1-1
CDR3 protein: CAWSGSGHPEAFF
CDR3 DNA: TGTGCCTGGAGTGGGTCAGGGCACCCTGAAGCTTTCTTT

V gene: TRBV6-5
clone size: NA
D gene: NA
J gene: TRBJ1-2
CDR3 protein: CASSAGRNYGYTF
CDR3 DNA: TGTGCCAGCAGCGCAGGGCGGAACTATGGCTACACCTTC

V gene: TRBV2
clone size: once
D gene: NA
J gene: TRBJ1-2
CDR3 protein: CASMTANYGYTF
CDR3 DNA: TGTGCCAGCATGACAGCTAACTATGGCTACACCTTC

V gene: TRBV9
clone size: NA
D gene: NA
J gene: TRBJ2-3
CDR3 protein: CASSVVPEDTQYF
CDR3 DNA: TGTGCCAGCAGCGTAGTGCCCGAAGATACGCAGTATTTT

V gene: TRBV6-5
clone size: NA
D gene: NA
J gene: TRBJ2-7
CDR3 protein: CASRGGSFYYEQYF
CDR3 DNA: TGTGCCAGCAGGGGGGGCAGCTTCTATTACGAGCAGTACTTC

V gene: TRBV5-1
clone size: few
D gene: NA
J gene: TRBJ1-5
CDR3 protein: CASSLAGGAHQPQHF
CDR3 DNA: TGCGCCAGCAGCTTGGCTGGGGGGGCACATCAGCCCCAGCATTTT